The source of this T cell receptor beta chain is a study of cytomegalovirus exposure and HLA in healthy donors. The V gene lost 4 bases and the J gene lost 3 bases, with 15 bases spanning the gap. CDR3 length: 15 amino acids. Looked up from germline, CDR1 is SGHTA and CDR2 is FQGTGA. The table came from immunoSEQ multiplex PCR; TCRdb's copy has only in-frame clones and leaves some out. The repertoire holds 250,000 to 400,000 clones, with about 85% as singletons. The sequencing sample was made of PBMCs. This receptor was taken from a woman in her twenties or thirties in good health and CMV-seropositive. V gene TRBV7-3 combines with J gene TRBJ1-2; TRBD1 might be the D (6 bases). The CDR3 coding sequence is TGTGCCAGCAGCTACGGGGGGGCGCCGGACTATGGCTACACCTTC. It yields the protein CASSYGGAPDYGYTF.